The T cell receptor (beta chain) under discussion was sequenced for a study of CD8+ T cells in alopecia areata. Overall study: Tofacitinib continued for 6 to 18 months and was then withheld for 6 months. Whole-study findings and limits: Lesional scalp exceeded normal scalp in clonality, especially in alopecia totalis/universalis.

Turning to this clone: Its target is not known.

Extracted from the samples, RNA was reverse transcribed into cDNA to serve as the sequencing template. Generated by immunoSEQ multiplex PCR, the TCRdb table keeps only in-frame clones and is missing some. The table has approximately 150,000 clones, about 51% seen once; the top ten hold 0.95% to 1%. Trimming took 2 bases from V and 5 from J, leaving 15 bases between them. The germline CDR1 and CDR2 sequences are MGHRA and YSYEKL. This CDR3 is built from 15 residues. Sample: CD4+ T cells sorted from blood, taken at week 0. This sequence originates from a human donor with alopecia areata. The chain joins TRBV4-1 to TRBJ2-5; D remains ambiguous. CDR3 loop: CASSQSRMSGETQYF. The CDR3 DNA reads TGCGCCAGCAGCCAATCTCGGATGAGTGGGGAGACCCAGTACTTC.